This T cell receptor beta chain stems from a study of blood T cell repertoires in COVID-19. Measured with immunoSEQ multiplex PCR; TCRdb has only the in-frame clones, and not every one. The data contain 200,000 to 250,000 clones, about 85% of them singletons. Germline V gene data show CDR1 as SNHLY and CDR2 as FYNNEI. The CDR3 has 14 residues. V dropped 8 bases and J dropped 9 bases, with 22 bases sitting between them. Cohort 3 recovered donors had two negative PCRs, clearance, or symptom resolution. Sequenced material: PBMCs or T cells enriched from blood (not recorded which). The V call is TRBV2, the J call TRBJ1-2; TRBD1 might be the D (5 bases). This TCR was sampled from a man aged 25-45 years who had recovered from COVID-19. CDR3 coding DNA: TGTGCCAGCTCTTCGGACACTAGCGTACTGAGCTACACCTTC. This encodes CASSSDTSVLSYTF.